Each of the 19 T cell receptor beta chains below was sequenced from the same sample in a study of blood T cell repertoires in COVID-19. Assay: immunoSEQ multiplex PCR; the TCRdb copy retains only in-frame clones and omits some. The table lists tens of thousands of clones, approximately 78% of them singletons. Sequencing input: peripheral blood. The receptors here all came from a human donor in a cohort sampled during active COVID-19.

The gene calls are TRBV27 and TRBJ2-3; 10 bases agree with TRBD2. The germline gives CDR1 MNHEY, CDR2 SMNVEV (reference sequence). Germline trimming cut 3 bases from V and 5 bases from J; bases unmatched to any gene: 2. This CDR3 spans 14 amino acids. In DNA, the CDR3 is TGTGCCAGCAGTTTTCTAGCGGGGGAAGATACGCAGTATTTT. This sequence encodes CASSFLAGEDTQYF.

Within the sample, this clone is medium-sized. CDR3 in amino acids: CASSLVQGREQYF. The DNA of the CDR3 is TGTGCCAGCAGCTTAGTGCAGGGCCGAGAGCAGTACTTC. The V and J genes are TRBV7-8 and TRBJ2-7; D possibly corresponds to TRBD1 (5 bases). CDR1 SGHVS and CDR2 FQNEAQ come from the germline V gene. Between the trimmed V and J ends, which lost 1 base and 7 bases, there was a span of 11 bases. The CDR3 runs 13 residues.

The V and J genes are TRBV29-1 and TRBJ2-7, with a tentative D call TRBD2 (7 bases). CDR1 is SQVTM, CDR2 ANQGSEA, per germline. The CDR3 runs 13 residues. The V end was cut by 7 bases, the J end by 2 bases, with 15 bases between. The CDR3 is CSAKDGGPYEQYF. The CDR3 region has the DNA TGCAGCGCCAAAGACGGGGGGCCCTACGAGCAGTACTTC.

The chain carries TRBV5-4 and TRBJ1-2; unclear D gene. The CDR3 runs to 15 residues. CDR1 SGHNT and CDR2 YYREEE come from the germline V gene (reference sequence). Trimming took 5 bases from V and 4 from J, leaving 18 bases between them. CDR3 DNA sequence: TGTGCCAGCAGGTCCGAGAAAACAGCCTTCTATGGCTACACCTTC. Translating it yields CASRSEKTAFYGYTF.

This chain joins TRBV10-3 and TRBJ1-1; TRBD1 aligns across 9 bases. Germline-derived CDR1 and CDR2 are ENHRY and SYGVKD. The V gene end was trimmed by 10 bases and the J gene end by 8 bases; junction bases not matched to a gene: 14. The CDR3 has 14 amino acids. The CDR3 sequence is CATWPEDRGPEAFF. In DNA, the CDR3 is TGTGCCACCTGGCCGGAGGACAGGGGACCCGAAGCTTTCTTT.

This clone is medium-sized by share. CDR3 in amino acids: CASRTGGLQESYEQYF. CDR3 coding DNA: TGTGCAAGTCGGACGGGAGGGTTACAGGAGTCCTACGAGCAGTACTTC. The J gene is TRBJ2-7, the V gene TRBV12-2; TRBD2 reflects the table's D call only, with no check against the DNA. TRBV12-2 represents a pseudogene. The CDR3 has 16 amino acids.

This clone was observed a handful of times. This rearrangement joins TRBV4-3 to TRBJ1-2; 8 bases agree with TRBD1. V was clipped by 4 bases and J by 7 bases; unmatched bases: 17. The CDR3 extends over 17 amino acids. Germline CDR1 and CDR2: LGHNA and YSLEER. The CDR3 protein is CASSLRYSGGSSVGYTF. CDR3 DNA: TGCGCCAGCAGCCTTCGTTATTCAGGGGGCTCGTCGGTTGGCTACACCTTC.

This clone has a handful of counts. The chain combines TRBV9 with TRBJ1-6, with 9 bases aligning to TRBD1. Germline CDR1 is SGDLS and CDR2 is YYNGEE. V lost 3 bases to trimming and J lost 9 bases; unmatched junction nucleotides: 7. CDR3 length: 15 amino acids. The CDR3 DNA is TGTGCCAGCAGCGAAAGCGGGACAGGGTTTTCACCCCTCCACTTT. It specifies CASSESGTGFSPLHF.

The chain joins TRBV29-1 to TRBJ2-5, with 7 bases fitting TRBD2. After removal of 7 bases from V and 5 bases from J, the junction contained 19 bases not matched to a gene. This CDR3 has 16 amino acids. Germline CDR1 and CDR2: SQVTM and ANQGSEA. The CDR3 is CSASPGGNAEWETQYF. CDR3 DNA: TGCAGCGCCTCCCCCGGGGGGAACGCGGAGTGGGAGACCCAGTACTTC.

The chain recombines TRBV7-9 with TRBJ2-5; 9 bases are a match to TRBD2. There are 16 residues in the CDR3. Germline values: CDR1 SEHNR, CDR2 FQNEAQ (reference sequence). Trimming took 3 bases from V and 2 from J; bases not matched to a gene: 7. This chain's CDR3 is CASSFHSGGGQETQYF. In DNA form, the CDR3 reads TGTGCCAGCAGCTTCCATAGCGGGGGAGGACAAGAGACCCAGTACTTC.

The gene calls are TRBV11-3 and TRBJ1-4, with D possibly being TRBD1 (6 bases). The length of the CDR3 is 18 residues. The V gene's germline CDR1 is SGHNT and CDR2 YENEEA. V was clipped by 2 bases and J by 7 bases, with 23 bases between them. The CDR3 DNA reads TGTGCCAGCAGCTTAAAGAGAGGAAAGGGGGGGCTTGCTGAAAAACTGTTTTTT. Translating gives CASSLKRGKGGLAEKLFF.

The chain uses TRBV5-4 and TRBJ2-7, with TRBD2 matching 15 bases. Germline loops: CDR1 SGHNT, CDR2 YYREEE (reference sequence). V lost 4 bases and J lost 6; bases outside the gene matches: 14. This CDR3 region has 18 residues. The CDR3 loop is CASSPWTSGGANRLEQYF. CDR3 nucleotides: TGTGCCAGCAGCCCGTGGACTAGCGGGGGGGCGAATCGGCTCGAGCAGTACTTC.

The V gene is TRBV5-6, the J gene TRBJ1-1, with a tentative D call TRBD1 (5 bases). The CDR3 contains 12 residues. Per germline, CDR1 SGHDT and CDR2 YYEEEE. Trimming shortened V by 4 bases and J by 6 bases, and 10 bases separated the two germline ends. The CDR3: CASSPQGSEAFF. The CDR3 region has the DNA TGTGCCAGCAGCCCCCAGGGTTCTGAAGCTTTCTTT.

As DNA, the CDR3 is TGCGCCAGCAGCAATCTACTGGGCGGGAAAGACATTCAGTACTTC. Its protein is CASSNLLGGKDIQYF. This chain connects TRBV4-3 to TRBJ2-4, with D possibly being TRBD2 (6 bases). The CDR3 is 15 amino acids. Germline values: CDR1 LGHNA, CDR2 YSLEER. Deletions cut 5 bases from V and 8 bases from J, with 19 bases between.

This rearrangement joins TRBV9 to TRBJ2-7; 10 bases align to TRBD1. This CDR3 region has 16 residues. CDR1 is SGDLS, CDR2 YYNGEE, per germline. Trimming at V came to 0 bases and at J to 5 bases, leaving 8 bases not matched to a gene. For the CDR3, the DNA is TGTGCCAGCAGCGTAGTTTGGGGACAGGGGAGCGACGAGCAGTACTTC. It specifies CASSVVWGQGSDEQYF.

The V gene is TRBV13, the J gene TRBJ2-3; D call uncertain. The V gene lost 1 base and the J gene lost 4 bases, with 6 bases spanning the gap. This CDR3 is built from 13 residues. The germline V gene has CDR1 PRHDT and CDR2 FYEKMQ (reference sequence). The DNA for the CDR3 is TGTGCCAGCAGCTTAGCGGGTGCAGATACGCAGTATTTT. Translating gives CASSLAGADTQYF.

The chain joins TRBV19 to TRBJ2-2; 7 bases align to TRBD2. Per germline, CDR1 LNHDA and CDR2 SQIVND (reference sequence). CDR3 length equals 17 residues. V trimming: 1 base; J trimming: 1 base; junction bases outside the gene matches: 6. The CDR3 nucleotides are TGTGCCAGTAGTATAGGGGGAGGGCGTCTGAACACCGGGGAGCTGTTTTTT. Protein sequence: CASSIGGGRLNTGELFF.

The chain is built from TRBV24-1 and TRBJ2-5; D is perhaps TRBD1 (8 bases). The germline CDR1 and CDR2 sequences are KGHDR and SFDVKD. The CDR3 consists of 14 residues. Trimming removed 4 bases at V and 5 bases at J, with 13 bases between. This CDR3 reads CATSETGEGETQYF. In nucleotides, the CDR3 is TGTGCCACCAGTGAGACAGGGGAGGGGGAGACCCAGTACTTC.

The rearrangement uses TRBV25-1 and TRBJ2-2, with D unclear. Trimming stripped 1 base from V and 4 bases from J, with 13 bases between. Germline assignment: CDR1 MGHDK and CDR2 SYGVNS. This CDR3 comprises 16 residues. The chain's CDR3 is CASSESPAAATGELFF. The CDR3 DNA is TGTGCCAGCAGTGAATCCCCCGCGGCGGCCACCGGGGAGCTGTTTTTT.